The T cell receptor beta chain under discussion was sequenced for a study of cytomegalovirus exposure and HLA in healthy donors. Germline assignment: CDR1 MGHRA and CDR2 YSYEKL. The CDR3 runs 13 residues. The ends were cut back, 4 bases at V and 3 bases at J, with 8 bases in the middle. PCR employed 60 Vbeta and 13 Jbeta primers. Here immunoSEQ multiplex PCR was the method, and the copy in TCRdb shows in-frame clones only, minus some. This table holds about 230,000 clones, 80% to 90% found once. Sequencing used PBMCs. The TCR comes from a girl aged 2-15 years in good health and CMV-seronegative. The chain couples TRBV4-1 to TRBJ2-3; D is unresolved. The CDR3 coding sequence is TGCGCCAGCAGCCTCCCGGGTACAGATACGCAGTATTTT. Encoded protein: CASSLPGTDTQYF.